The present TCR beta chain was sequenced within a study of CD8+ T cells in alopecia areata. Extraction and reverse transcription of RNA yielded cDNA as the sequencing template. Measured with immunoSEQ multiplex PCR; TCRdb has only the in-frame clones, and not every one. The sample has roughly 150,000 clones, 55% seen once. This clone was seen only a few times. Its antigen is as yet unknown. CDR1 and CDR2 from the germline V gene are SQVTM and ANQGSEA. The junction had 0 bases not matched to a gene; V was cut back by 4 bases and J by 8 bases. This CDR3 has 11 residues. Study observations and caveats: Scalp samples also contribute reads from the resident alphabeta T cells found in normal skin.

Source material: CD4+ T cells sorted from blood. This sequence was found in a human donor in good health. V and J are TRBV29-1 and TRBJ1-1; 11 bases are a match to TRBD1. CDR3: CSVGTGGEAFF. CDR3 sequence (DNA): TGCAGCGTTGGGACAGGGGGCGAAGCTTTCTTT.